This is a list of T cell receptor beta chains from one sample in a study of vaccination and CD4 T cells after COVID-19. TCRdb called the PCR reads again in MiXCR, with one record for every CDR3 protein. This sample has 11,000 to 15,000 distinct CDR3 sequences; approximately 30% occur once, and the top ten carry roughly 10%. These receptors have no known antigen. Here the sequenced sample was CD4+ T cells from blood, cultured in vitro, taken after SARS-CoV-2 vaccination. These receptors were taken from a human donor who had recovered from COVID-19. CDR3s include the opening cysteine and the closing phenylalanine or tryptophan. Each record gives: V gene, J gene, clone size, D gene, CDR3 protein, CDR3 DNA. D genes are given only for firm matches. The size entry is marked missing in some rows and otherwise reads once, few, many or a size class.

v_gene: TRBV24-1; j_gene: TRBJ2-3; abundance: NA; d_gene: TRBD1; CDR3aa: CATSVTGTGRTDTQYF; CDR3nt: TGTGCCACCAGTGTAACCGGGACAGGGAGGACAGATACGCAGTATTTT
v_gene: TRBV6-4; j_gene: TRBJ2-1; abundance: NA; d_gene: TRBD2; CDR3aa: CASSDRGRAVLNEQSF; CDR3nt: TGTGCCAGCAGTGATCGAGGGAGGGCCGTGTTGAATGAGCAGTCCTTC
v_gene: TRBV28; j_gene: TRBJ2-2; abundance: few; d_gene: NA; CDR3aa: CASSWDPGELFF; CDR3nt: TGTGCCAGCAGTTGGGATCCCGGGGAGCTGTTTTTT
v_gene: TRBV14; j_gene: TRBJ2-7; abundance: NA; d_gene: NA; CDR3aa: CASSRTLGGQYF; CDR3nt: TGTGCCAGCAGCCGAACTCTCGGCGGGCAGTACTTC
v_gene: TRBV19; j_gene: TRBJ2-5; abundance: few; d_gene: NA; CDR3aa: CASSISGDGGTQYF; CDR3nt: TGTGCCAGTAGTATTTCAGGGGACGGTGGGACCCAGTACTTC
v_gene: TRBV6-2/TRBV6-3; j_gene: TRBJ2-1; abundance: NA; d_gene: NA; CDR3aa: CASSYPLHEQFF; CDR3nt: TGTGCCAGCAGTTACCCCCTACACGAGCAGTTCTTC
v_gene: TRBV5-6; j_gene: TRBJ2-7; abundance: few; d_gene: NA; CDR3aa: CASSPKVLGYYEQYF; CDR3nt: TGTGCCAGCAGCCCCAAAGTTCTGGGGTACTACGAGCAGTACTTC
v_gene: TRBV19; j_gene: TRBJ2-7; abundance: few; d_gene: NA; CDR3aa: CASSIGGWGLSYEQYF; CDR3nt: TGTGCCAGTAGTATAGGCGGATGGGGGCTCTCCTACGAGCAGTACTTC
v_gene: TRBV29-1; j_gene: TRBJ2-3; abundance: few; d_gene: NA; CDR3aa: CSVESTDTQYF; CDR3nt: TGCAGCGTTGAAAGCACAGATACGCAGTATTTT
v_gene: TRBV20-1; j_gene: TRBJ2-4; abundance: NA; d_gene: NA; CDR3aa: CSAREVGGPKNIQYF; CDR3nt: TGCAGTGCTAGAGAAGTGGGAGGACCCAAAAACATTCAGTACTTC
v_gene: TRBV6-2/TRBV6-3; j_gene: TRBJ2-7; abundance: NA; d_gene: NA; CDR3aa: CASKGPGPYEQYF; CDR3nt: TGTGCCAGCAAGGGTCCAGGGCCCTACGAGCAGTACTTC
v_gene: TRBV7-2; j_gene: TRBJ2-7; abundance: few; d_gene: TRBD2; CDR3aa: CASSTSKAVAGPYEQYF; CDR3nt: TGTGCCAGCAGCACCAGTAAAGCGGTAGCGGGTCCCTACGAGCAGTACTTC
v_gene: TRBV27; j_gene: TRBJ2-7; abundance: few; d_gene: NA; CDR3aa: CASRALGSSYEQYF; CDR3nt: TGTGCCAGCCGCGCATTGGGCTCCTCCTACGAGCAGTACTTC
v_gene: TRBV6-1; j_gene: TRBJ1-3; abundance: NA; d_gene: NA; CDR3aa: CASSPQGLSGNTIYF; CDR3nt: TGTGCCAGCAGTCCCCAGGGGTTGTCTGGAAACACCATATATTTT
v_gene: TRBV2; j_gene: TRBJ1-6; abundance: NA; d_gene: TRBD1; CDR3aa: CASTRTGASGSPLHF; CDR3nt: TGTGCCAGCACCCGGACAGGTGCTTCAGGTTCACCCCTCCACTTT
v_gene: TRBV4-3; j_gene: TRBJ2-5; abundance: NA; d_gene: NA; CDR3aa: CASSQEVGRQETQYF; CDR3nt: TGCGCCAGCAGCCAAGAAGTCGGGAGACAAGAGACCCAGTACTTC
v_gene: TRBV7-2; j_gene: TRBJ2-3; abundance: NA; d_gene: NA; CDR3aa: CASSLQRGRTAPDTQYF; CDR3nt: TGTGCCAGCAGCTTACAAAGAGGGCGGACAGCTCCAGATACGCAGTATTTT
v_gene: TRBV24-1; j_gene: TRBJ2-2; abundance: few; d_gene: TRBD1; CDR3aa: CATSGDRVTGELFF; CDR3nt: TGTGCCACCAGTGGTGACAGGGTAACCGGGGAGCTGTTTTTT
v_gene: TRBV29-1; j_gene: TRBJ1-1; abundance: NA; d_gene: TRBD1; CDR3aa: CSADRANTEAFF; CDR3nt: TGCAGCGCCGACAGGGCGAACACTGAAGCTTTCTTT
v_gene: TRBV19; j_gene: TRBJ1-5; abundance: NA; d_gene: NA; CDR3aa: CASISSGYNQPQHF; CDR3nt: TGTGCCAGTATTAGTTCGGGATACAATCAGCCCCAGCATTTT
v_gene: TRBV2; j_gene: TRBJ2-3; abundance: few; d_gene: NA; CDR3aa: CASSRRDSLVTDTQYF; CDR3nt: TGTGCCAGCAGCCGCCGGGACTCTCTTGTCACAGATACGCAGTATTTT
v_gene: TRBV28; j_gene: TRBJ1-5; abundance: NA; d_gene: NA; CDR3aa: CASIERHNINQPQHF; CDR3nt: TGTGCCAGCATCGAAAGGCACAATATCAATCAGCCCCAGCATTTT
v_gene: TRBV6-2/TRBV6-3; j_gene: TRBJ2-1; abundance: NA; d_gene: NA; CDR3aa: CASSWGGVINEQFF; CDR3nt: TGTGCCAGCAGTTGGGGGGGCGTCATAAATGAGCAGTTCTTC
v_gene: TRBV28; j_gene: TRBJ1-2; abundance: NA; d_gene: TRBD1; CDR3aa: CASSLGQGDYGYTF; CDR3nt: TGTGCCAGCAGCTTAGGACAGGGGGACTATGGCTACACCTTC
v_gene: TRBV12-3/TRBV12-4; j_gene: TRBJ1-1; abundance: few; d_gene: NA; CDR3aa: CASSPRTDEAFF; CDR3nt: TGTGCCAGCAGTCCAAGGACTGATGAAGCTTTCTTT
v_gene: TRBV10-1; j_gene: TRBJ2-2; abundance: NA; d_gene: TRBD2; CDR3aa: CASSEWGGGELFF; CDR3nt: TGCGCCAGCAGTGAGTGGGGGGGCGGGGAGCTGTTTTTT
v_gene: TRBV6-2/TRBV6-3; j_gene: TRBJ1-2; abundance: NA; d_gene: NA; CDR3aa: CASSYSMGGTYGYTF; CDR3nt: TGTGCCAGCAGTTACTCGATGGGGGGAACCTATGGCTACACCTTC
v_gene: TRBV4-1; j_gene: TRBJ2-3; abundance: once; d_gene: TRBD2; CDR3aa: CASSQGIAGGTDTQYF; CDR3nt: TGCGCCAGCAGCCAAGGGATAGCGGGAGGAACAGATACGCAGTATTTT
v_gene: TRBV7-2; j_gene: TRBJ1-4; abundance: few; d_gene: NA; CDR3aa: CASSPSAATNEKLFF; CDR3nt: TGTGCCAGCAGCCCCAGTGCGGCAACTAATGAAAAACTGTTTTTT
v_gene: TRBV21-1; j_gene: TRBJ2-1; abundance: few; d_gene: NA; CDR3aa: CASSKGPGTSLYNEQFF; CDR3nt: TGTGCCAGCAGCAAAGGACCTGGGACTAGCCTCTACAATGAGCAGTTCTTC
v_gene: TRBV29-1; j_gene: TRBJ2-7; abundance: NA; d_gene: NA; CDR3aa: CSVEEGNHPDF; CDR3nt: TGCAGCGTTGAAGAAGGAAACCACCCCGACTTC
v_gene: TRBV30; j_gene: TRBJ2-3; abundance: NA; d_gene: NA; CDR3aa: CAWRRAIPSTDTQYF; CDR3nt: TGTGCCTGGAGACGGGCTATACCTAGCACAGATACGCAGTATTTT
v_gene: TRBV12-3/TRBV12-4; j_gene: TRBJ1-1; abundance: few; d_gene: TRBD1; CDR3aa: CASSLHGTGGAYTEAFF; CDR3nt: TGTGCCAGCAGTTTGCACGGGACAGGGGGCGCTTACACTGAAGCTTTCTTT
v_gene: TRBV18; j_gene: TRBJ2-5; abundance: NA; d_gene: NA; CDR3aa: CASSPRRETQYF; CDR3nt: TGTGCCAGCTCACCACGACGAGAGACCCAGTACTTC
v_gene: TRBV27; j_gene: TRBJ1-6; abundance: NA; d_gene: TRBD1; CDR3aa: CASSIPDRGRSPLHF; CDR3nt: TGTGCCAGCAGTATCCCGGACAGGGGGCGTTCACCCCTCCACTTT
v_gene: TRBV7-9; j_gene: TRBJ2-1; abundance: few; d_gene: TRBD2; CDR3aa: CASSPLMGLVYNEQFF; CDR3nt: TGTGCCAGCAGCCCCCTGATGGGACTAGTCTACAATGAGCAGTTCTTC
v_gene: TRBV6-5; j_gene: TRBJ2-4; abundance: NA; d_gene: NA; CDR3aa: CANSYGLKSKNIQYF; CDR3nt: TGTGCCAACAGTTACGGGTTAAAGTCCAAAAACATTCAGTACTTC